A selection of T cell receptor beta chains follows, all from one sample in a study of T cells in localized non-small cell lung cancer. The method was immunoSEQ multiplex PCR; TCRdb's version includes in-frame clones alone and lacks a portion of them. The sample contains about 2,700 clones, approximately 25% of which appear only once. Sequences were derived from lung tumor tissue, sampled before any cancer treatment. The receptors derive from a female donor of 60 years or more with stage I lung adenocarcinoma. Both conserved end residues are part of each CDR3. The order of the fields is clone size, J gene, D gene, V gene, CDR3 DNA, CDR3 protein. D genes are given only for firm matches. Rows give clone size only sometimes, using once, few, many, or a class for an expanded clone.

NA | TRBJ1-2 | NA | TRBV19 | TGTGCCAGTAGACGGGATAGGGATGGCTACACCTTC | CASRRDRDGYTF
NA | TRBJ2-2 | TRBD1 | TRBV28 | TGTGCCAGCAGTACGACAGGGACCCCCGGGGAGCTGTTTTTT | CASSTTGTPGELFF
NA | TRBJ2-7 | NA | TRBV11-3 | TGTGCCAGCAGCTTAGGTAGCGGATCCCCTACCGAGCAGTACTTC | CASSLGSGSPTEQYF
few | TRBJ1-1 | NA | TRBV18 | TGTGCCAGCTCACCACGTCTGGGGAGGAACACTGAAGCTTTCTTT | CASSPRLGRNTEAFF
NA | TRBJ2-7 | TRBD2 | TRBV18 | TGTGCCAGCTCACGCGAACAGGGGACTAGCGGGAGTTACGAGCAGTACTTC | CASSREQGTSGSYEQYF
NA | TRBJ2-3 | NA | TRBV30 | TGTGCCTGGAAAGGTACCGATACGCAGTATTTT | CAWKGTDTQYF
few | TRBJ2-2 | NA | TRBV15 | TGTGCCACCAGCAGAGGGGTAGGGGCCGGGGAGCTGTTTTTT | CATSRGVGAGELFF
few | TRBJ1-1 | NA | TRBV15 | TGTGCCACCAGCCGGGGGTGGGGGATGAACACTGAAGCTTTCTTT | CATSRGWGMNTEAFF
few | TRBJ1-2 | NA | TRBV2 | TGTGCCAGCAGTGAGATGGGCATCGCCAACTATGGCTACACCTTC | CASSEMGIANYGYTF
NA | TRBJ2-2 | TRBD1 | TRBV25-1 | TGTGCCAGCAGTGAATTCGCAGCAGGGGGCTACACCGGGGAGCTGTTTTTT | CASSEFAAGGYTGELFF
NA | TRBJ2-7 | NA | TRBV11-3 | TGTGCCAGCAGCTTATCGAGATTCGGGGGAACAGGCTACGAGCAGTACTTC | CASSLSRFGGTGYEQYF
NA | TRBJ1-2 | TRBD1 | TRBV28 | TGTGCCAGCAGGTCAGGGGGCTCGGGCTATGGCTACACCTTC | CASRSGGSGYGYTF
once | TRBJ1-4 | NA | TRBV28 | TGTGCCAGCATCCCATATAGCGGGGGGGGAGGTGAAAAACTGTTTTTT | CASIPYSGGGGEKLFF
few | TRBJ1-5 | NA | TRBV4-1 | TGCGCCAGCAGCCGGGAGACAGTTATATCTATTAGCAATCAGCCCCAGCATTTT | CASSRETVISISNQPQHF
NA | TRBJ2-3 | NA | TRBV18 | TGTGCCAGCTCCTCCGATTTAGGACTGAGCACAGATACGCAGTATTTT | CASSSDLGLSTDTQYF
few | TRBJ1-3 | NA | TRBV29-1 | TGCAGCGTTGAAACTGGGGCGTTTGGAAACACCATATATTTT | CSVETGAFGNTIYF
few | TRBJ1-1 | NA | TRBV29-1 | TGCAGCGTTCACTCCGCGTCCAACACTGAAGCTTTCTTT | CSVHSASNTEAFF
NA | TRBJ2-1 | NA | TRBV6-8 | TGTGCCAGCAGTTACGGGACGGACTACAATGAGCAGTTCTTC | CASSYGTDYNEQFF
few | TRBJ2-2 | TRBD2 | TRBV5-1 | TGCGCCAGCAGCTTGGCCGCTAGCGGGGTAACCGGGGAGCTGTTTTTT | CASSLAASGVTGELFF
few | TRBJ1-4 | NA | TRBV5-1 | TGCGCCAGCAGCTTGGCCCTGGGGGCGGGAGATGAAAAACTGTTTTTT | CASSLALGAGDEKLFF
NA | TRBJ2-7 | NA | TRBV9 | TGTGCCAGCAGCGTAGGTGCGGACCCCTCCTACGAGCAGTACTTC | CASSVGADPSYEQYF
NA | TRBJ1-3 | NA | TRBV11-3 | TGTGCCAGCAGCCCCGAACGCGACAGGCGCCGTGGAAACACCATATATTTT | CASSPERDRRRGNTIYF
few | TRBJ2-2 | NA | TRBV11-3 | TGTGCCAGCAGCTTAGTTCTCTACACCGGGGAGCTGTTTTTT | CASSLVLYTGELFF
few | TRBJ2-1 | TRBD2 | TRBV11-3 | TGTGCCAGCAGCCAGAGGAGCGGGGGGGGTTACAATGAGCAGTTCTTC | CASSQRSGGGYNEQFF
few | TRBJ2-1 | NA | TRBV11-3 | TGTGCCAGCAGCCTAAGACCCTTAGGGGACACCTACAATGAGCAGTTCTTC | CASSLRPLGDTYNEQFF
NA | TRBJ2-4 | NA | TRBV9 | TGTGCCAGCAGTGAGGACAGAACCAAAAACATTCAGTACTTC | CASSEDRTKNIQYF
NA | TRBJ1-2 | NA | TRBV19 | TGTGCCAGTAGTATAGATCATCGCACAGACTATGGCTACACCTTC | CASSIDHRTDYGYTF
NA | TRBJ2-3 | NA | TRBV15 | TGTGCCACCAGCAGAGCACTGGGGGCAGATACGCAGTATTTT | CATSRALGADTQYF
few | TRBJ2-1 | TRBD1 | TRBV6-4 | TGTGCCAGCAGTGAACACCCGGGACAGGGTTACAATGAGCAGTTCTTC | CASSEHPGQGYNEQFF
NA | TRBJ1-2 | TRBD1 | TRBV28 | TGTGCCAGCAGTTTACAGCCAGGGGGCCTCGGGGCGTATGGCTACACCTTC | CASSLQPGGLGAYGYTF
few | TRBJ2-7 | NA | TRBV14 | TGTGCCAGCAGCCTTTTGGACAGATACTTCTACGAGCAGTACTTC | CASSLLDRYFYEQYF
NA | TRBJ2-7 | NA | TRBV25-1 | TGTGCCAGCAGTGAATCGGTAGTTCAGAATATATACGAGCAGTACTTC | CASSESVVQNIYEQYF
NA | TRBJ2-1 | NA | TRBV6-8 | TGTGCCAGCATTATATCTGGCGGGACCTACAATGAGCAGTTCTTC | CASIISGGTYNEQFF
NA | TRBJ2-7 | NA | TRBV12-5 | TGTGCCCGTTTCCTCGGGAGAAAGCAGTACGAGCAGTACTTC | CARFLGRKQYEQYF
few | TRBJ1-2 | TRBD1 | TRBV6-8 | TGTGCCAGCAGTTATCGGACAGGGCCTGATGGCTACACCTTC | CASSYRTGPDGYTF
NA | TRBJ2-7 | NA | TRBV11-3 | TGTGCCAGCAGCCTTTCCAGGGAACCCTACGAGCAGTACTTC | CASSLSREPYEQYF
few | TRBJ1-1 | NA | TRBV6-8 | TGTGCCAGCAGTTCTTTCCTTGGGCCCGGAGCTTTCTTT | CASSSFLGPGAFF
large | TRBJ2-5 | TRBD1 | TRBV6-8 | TGTGCCATCAGTCGGACAGGGCCAGAGACCCAGTACTTC | CAISRTGPETQYF
NA | TRBJ1-4 | NA | TRBV6-8 | TGTGCCAGCAGTTATTCGGGGTTCCTCAATGAAAAACTGTTTTTT | CASSYSGFLNEKLFF
few | TRBJ2-3 | TRBD2 | TRBV7-7 | TGTGCCAGCAGCCCCTATCTAGCGGGGGGCACAGATACGCAGTATTTT | CASSPYLAGGTDTQYF
few | TRBJ1-1 | NA | TRBV29-1 | TGCAGCGCCGCGGGACATCCAGACACTGAAGCTTTCTTT | CSAAGHPDTEAFF
few | TRBJ1-2 | NA | TRBV9 | TGTGCCAGCAGCCCGGGGACTGGGGCCTACTATGGCTACACCTTC | CASSPGTGAYYGYTF
medium-sized | TRBJ1-1 | NA | TRBV6-8 | TGTGCCATCAACGAGAGGGCAGAGAACACTGAAGCTTTCTTT | CAINERAENTEAFF
NA | TRBJ1-4 | NA | TRBV28 | TGTGCCAGCAGTTTGCCGACCGGGGGGAATGAAAAACTGTTTTTT | CASSLPTGGNEKLFF
NA | TRBJ1-1 | NA | TRBV6-8 | TGTGCCAGCAGAGGCTATTTGAACACTGAAGCTTTCTTT | CASRGYLNTEAFF
NA | TRBJ1-1 | TRBD1 | TRBV25-1 | TGTGCCAGCAGACCGGGACAGGGAGCCTTCAACACTGAAGCTTTCTTT | CASRPGQGAFNTEAFF
few | TRBJ2-7 | TRBD1 | TRBV11-3 | TGTGCCAGCAGCCGCAACCGGGACAGCTCCTACGAGCAGTACTTC | CASSRNRDSSYEQYF
NA | TRBJ2-5 | NA | TRBV28 | TGTGCCAGTACGGGCCCCCAAGAGACCCAGTACTTC | CASTGPQETQYF
few | TRBJ2-5 | NA | TRBV29-1 | TGCAGCGTCCCCGGGACAAGGGATAGTGAGACCCAGTACTTC | CSVPGTRDSETQYF
NA | TRBJ2-7 | NA | TRBV11-3 | TGTGCCAGCAGCTTAGAGTCACAGGGCTCCTACGAGCAGTACTTC | CASSLESQGSYEQYF
NA | TRBJ1-6 | TRBD1 | TRBV19 | TGTGCCAGTAAGCCCTCAGGGGGTGGGAATTCACCCCTCCACTTT | CASKPSGGGNSPLHF
medium-sized | TRBJ1-4 | NA | TRBV6-8 | TGTGCCAGCAGTTACTCCGGCGGGGGCGCGGGAGATGAAAAACTGTTTTTT | CASSYSGGGAGDEKLFF